This T cell receptor (beta chain) came from a study of blood T cells in healthy people across ages. Collection of approximately 9.3 milliliters of peripheral blood was performed for each donor. PBMCs were isolated at a quantity of at least 7 million per sample. For the second PCR, which ran for roughly 7 to 11 cycles, a sample-barcoded 5' primer and a J-beta primer mix were used. One entry per CDR3 protein results from TCRdb running MiXCR on the 5' RACE reads. The data contain hundreds of thousands of distinct CDR3 sequences, around 45% of them singletons. Study results and caveats: Roughly linear age-related decline in beta diversity appeared, significant by age approximately 43. Long-lived donors had more naive CD4+ cells and higher diversity than aged donors.

The CDR3 loop spans 15 amino acids. CDR1 is SNHLY, CDR2 FYNNEI, per germline. This clonotype was found a few times. No antigen is known for it. The chain couples TRBV2 to TRBJ2-7; D uncertain. The J call may be in error: the DNA end matches TRBJ2-5 better. The sequenced material came from blood. The receptor was derived from a woman aged 60-70 years in good health. CDR3 sequence: CASSEALHWKETQYF. The CDR3 DNA sequence: TGTGCCAGCAGTGAAGCGCTTCATTGGAAAGAGACCCAGTACTTC.